What follows is one T cell receptor beta chain and its context. The antigen remains undetermined. Previously published methods and listed TCR primers were used for the bulk TCR libraries. MiXCR, run by TCRdb on the PCR reads, gives a single entry per CDR3 protein. The table records 490,000 or so distinct CDR3 sequences, about 25% of them present only once. The CDR3 runs 16 residues. The V and J ends lost 5 bases and 5 bases respectively, with 19 bases between them. Germline CDR1 and CDR2: SEHNR and FQNEAQ (reference sequence). The data stem from a study of molecular identifiers for immune sequencing clone quantification. Study findings and constraints: Should identical TCR molecules share a barcode, the sizes of highly expanded clones could be underestimated.

The sequence was collected from a human donor in good health. Some libraries in this study had Jurkat cell RNA spiked in. Sequenced sample: naive CD8+ T cells from blood, with Jurkat cell RNA spiked in. Subset described: FACS-sorted CD8+CD4-CCR7+CD45RA+ naive T cells. This chain links TRBV7-9 with TRBJ1-5, with D uncertain. The CDR3, as DNA: TGTGCCAGCAGCCCCACGGGTGCGGGGTCAGATCAGCCCCAGCATTTT. Translating it yields CASSPTGAGSDQPQHF.